Reported below is one T cell receptor beta chain. As yet, its antigen is unknown. Selected positively for CCR7 and CD45RO-negative, naive CD8 cells excluded terminally differentiated effector memory CD45RA+ cells. At a deep level, the assay was run. Using immunoSEQ multiplex PCR, the repertoire was profiled, and TCRdb retains in-frame clones only, with some absent. The sample lists 550,000 to 750,000 clones, 90% to 95% occurring once. This specimen belongs to a study of shared clonotypes between healthy human individuals. V dropped 5 bases and J dropped 4 bases, with 11 bases sitting between them. The germline gives CDR1 SEHNR, CDR2 FQNEAQ (reference sequence). This CDR3 contains 14 residues. Study-wide points: Enrolling few donors narrowed the genetic and exposure-history diversity that was represented. Clonotypes not shared had lower generation probabilities than those common to all four donors. It was observed that 5% to 6% of naive CD4 clonotypes were shared across several donors.

This clonotype originated in a man aged 25 to 40 in good health. J is TRBJ1-4 and V is TRBV7-9; D is unresolved. The sequenced sample was naive CD8+ T cells sorted from blood. CDR3: CASSPPGGNEKLFF. CDR3 in DNA: TGTGCCAGCAGCCCTCCGGGAGGTAATGAAAAACTGTTTTTT.